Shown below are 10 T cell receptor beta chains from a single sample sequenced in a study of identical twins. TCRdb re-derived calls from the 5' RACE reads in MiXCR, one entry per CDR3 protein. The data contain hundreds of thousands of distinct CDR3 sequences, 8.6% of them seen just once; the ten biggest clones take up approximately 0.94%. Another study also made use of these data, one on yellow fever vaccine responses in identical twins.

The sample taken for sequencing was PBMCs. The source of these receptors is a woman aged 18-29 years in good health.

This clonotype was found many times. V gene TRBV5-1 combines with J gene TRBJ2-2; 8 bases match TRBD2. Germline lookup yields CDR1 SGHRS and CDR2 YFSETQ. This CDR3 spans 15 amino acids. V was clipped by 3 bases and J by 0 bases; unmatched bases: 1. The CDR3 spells CASSSTSANTGELFF. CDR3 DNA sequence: TGCGCCAGCAGCTCGACTAGCGCGAACACCGGGGAGCTGTTTTTT.

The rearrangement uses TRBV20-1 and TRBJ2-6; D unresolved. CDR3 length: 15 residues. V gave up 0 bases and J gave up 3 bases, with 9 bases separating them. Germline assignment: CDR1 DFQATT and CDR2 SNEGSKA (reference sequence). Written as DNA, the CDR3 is TGCAGTGCTAGAGATGACTCCTATGGGGCCAACGTCCTGACTTTC. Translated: CSARDDSYGANVLTF.

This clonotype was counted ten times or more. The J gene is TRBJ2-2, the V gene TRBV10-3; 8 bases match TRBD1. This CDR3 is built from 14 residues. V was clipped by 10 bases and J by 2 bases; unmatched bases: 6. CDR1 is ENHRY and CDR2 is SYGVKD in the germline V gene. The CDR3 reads CATGQGLNTGELFF. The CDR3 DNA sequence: TGTGCCACTGGACAGGGTTTAAACACCGGGGAGCTGTTTTTT.

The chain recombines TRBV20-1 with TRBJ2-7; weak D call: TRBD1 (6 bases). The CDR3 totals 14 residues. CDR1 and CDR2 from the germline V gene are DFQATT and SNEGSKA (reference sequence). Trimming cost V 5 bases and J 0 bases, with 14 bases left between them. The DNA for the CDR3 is TGCAGTGCTGCAGGGGCCTCCATCTCCTACGAGCAGTACTTC. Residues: CSAAGASISYEQYF.

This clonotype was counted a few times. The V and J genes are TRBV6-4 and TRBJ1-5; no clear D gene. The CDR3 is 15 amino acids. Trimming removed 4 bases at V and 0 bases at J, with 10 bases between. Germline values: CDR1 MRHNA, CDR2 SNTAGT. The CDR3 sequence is CASSVEGFSNQPQHF. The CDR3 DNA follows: TGTGCCAGCAGTGTCGAAGGGTTTAGCAATCAGCCCCAGCATTTT.

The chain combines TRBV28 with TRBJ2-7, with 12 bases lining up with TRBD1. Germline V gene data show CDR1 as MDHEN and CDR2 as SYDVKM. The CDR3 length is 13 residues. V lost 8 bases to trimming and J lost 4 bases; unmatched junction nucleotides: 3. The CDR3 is CASGTGGKYEQYF. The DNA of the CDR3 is TGTGCCAGCGGGACAGGGGGCAAGTACGAGCAGTACTTC.

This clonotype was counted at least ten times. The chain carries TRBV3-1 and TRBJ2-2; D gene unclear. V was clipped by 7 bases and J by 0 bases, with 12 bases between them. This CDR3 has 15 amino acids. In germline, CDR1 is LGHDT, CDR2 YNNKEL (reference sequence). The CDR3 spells CASNHRVTNTGELFF. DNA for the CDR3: TGTGCCAGCAACCATAGGGTTACGAACACCGGGGAGCTGTTTTTT.

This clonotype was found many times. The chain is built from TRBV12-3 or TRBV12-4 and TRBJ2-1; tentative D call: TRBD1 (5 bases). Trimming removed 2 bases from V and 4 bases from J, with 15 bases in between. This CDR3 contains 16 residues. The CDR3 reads CASSLKGQGPYNEQFF. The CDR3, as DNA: TGTGCCAGCAGTTTAAAGGGGCAGGGTCCATACAATGAGCAGTTCTTC.

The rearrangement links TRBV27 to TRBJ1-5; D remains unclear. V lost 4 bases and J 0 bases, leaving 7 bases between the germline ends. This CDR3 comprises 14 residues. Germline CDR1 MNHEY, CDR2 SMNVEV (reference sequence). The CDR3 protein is CASSSGISNQPQHF. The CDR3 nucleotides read TGTGCCAGCAGTTCCGGGATTAGCAATCAGCCCCAGCATTTT.

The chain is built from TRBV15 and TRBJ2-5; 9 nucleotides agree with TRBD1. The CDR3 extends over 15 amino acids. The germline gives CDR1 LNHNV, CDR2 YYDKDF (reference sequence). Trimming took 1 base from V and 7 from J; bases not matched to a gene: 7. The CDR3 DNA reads TGTGCCACCAGCAGAGTCGGGACAGGGAGTGGGACCCAGTACTTC. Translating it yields CATSRVGTGSGTQYF.